The 17 T cell receptor beta chains reported below all come from one sample, sequenced in a study of T cell responses to AZD1222 COVID-19 vaccine. Produced via immunoSEQ multiplex PCR; TCRdb's table is partial and in-frame only. The repertoire consists of 95,000 to 150,000 clones, with just over 85% occurring once and the leading ten covering about 7.4%. Sequencing used peripheral blood, obtained on day 0 of AZD1222 vaccination. The receptor set was obtained from an adult in good health.

This clone has a single count. This chain links TRBV5-6 with TRBJ2-7; unclear D gene. CDR3 length equals 14 residues. Germline assignment: CDR1 SGHDT and CDR2 YYEEEE. V lost 6 bases, J lost 3 bases, and 16 bases lay in between. CDR3 in DNA: TGTGCCAGCACCACAACGGGCCGTTACTACGAGCAGTACTTC. It specifies CASTTTGRYYEQYF.

This rearrangement joins TRBV6-5 to TRBJ2-1; 8 nucleotides agree with TRBD2. The CDR3 has 15 amino acids. CDR1 is MNHEY and CDR2 is SVGAGI in the germline V gene. V shed 6 bases and J 0 bases; nucleotides not matched to a gene: 4. The CDR3 region is CASRATSGSYNEQFF. The CDR3 region has the DNA TGTGCCAGCAGAGCTACTAGCGGCTCCTACAATGAGCAGTTCTTC.

This clone showed up just once. The chain links TRBV9 to TRBJ1-1; a weak D match, TRBD1 (5 bases). The CDR3 is 15 residues long. Germline V gene data show CDR1 as SGDLS and CDR2 as YYNGEE. Trimming left V 6 bases short and J 6 bases short, with 21 bases between. The CDR3 reads CASNSNSPPGAEAFF. The CDR3, as DNA: TGTGCCAGCAATTCTAACTCCCCCCCGGGGGCTGAAGCTTTCTTT.

The count of this clone is one. The chain recombines TRBV7-9 with TRBJ2-1; TRBD2 agrees at 10 bases. CDR1 is SEHNR and CDR2 is FQNEAQ in the germline V gene (reference sequence). The CDR3 runs to 15 residues. J was trimmed by 5 bases and V by 4 bases; bases with no gene match: 5. CDR3 in amino acids: CASSSGTSAHNEQFF. The CDR3 nucleotides read TGTGCCAGCAGCTCCGGGACTAGCGCCCACAATGAGCAGTTCTTC.

The J gene is TRBJ2-1, the V gene TRBV6-5; D unresolved. This CDR3 has 15 amino acids. Per germline, CDR1 MNHEY and CDR2 SVGAGI. Trimming removed 7 bases at V and 0 bases at J, with 13 bases between. CDR3 region: CASISRPTSYNEQFF. The CDR3 region has the DNA TGTGCCAGCATAAGCAGACCGACCTCCTACAATGAGCAGTTCTTC.

V and J are TRBV19 and TRBJ2-1; 7 nucleotides line up with TRBD2. The V gene's germline CDR1 is LNHDA and CDR2 SQIVND (reference sequence). The V segment lost 4 bases and the J segment 6 bases; nucleotides outside the gene matches: 9. The CDR3 extends over 15 amino acids. The CDR3 DNA reads TGTGCCAGTAGTACCTCGACTAGCAGACTCAATGAGCAGTTCTTC. Translating it yields CASSTSTSRLNEQFF.

V gene TRBV9 combines with J gene TRBJ2-5; D remains unclear. From germline, CDR1 is SGDLS and CDR2 YYNGEE. Trimming shortened V by 0 bases and J by 2 bases, and 8 bases separated the two germline ends. This CDR3 has 14 amino acids. Here the CDR3 DNA reads TGTGCCAGCAGCGTAGGAAGCAGTCAAGAGACCCAGTACTTC. It specifies CASSVGSSQETQYF.

Only one count was recorded for this clone. V usage is TRBV20-1 and J usage is TRBJ1-1, with D possibly matching TRBD1 (5 bases). The CDR3 runs to 11 residues. Germline V gives CDR1 DFQATT, CDR2 SNEGSKA (reference sequence). The CDR3: CRGVGGTEAFF. CDR3 nucleotide sequence: TGCAGGGGGGTTGGAGGCACTGAAGCTTTCTTT.

The V call is TRBV18, the J call TRBJ1-1, with D possibly being TRBD1 (6 bases). The CDR3 is made up of 15 amino acids. V was shortened by 6 bases and J by 1 base, with 15 bases between the two germline ends. From germline, CDR1 is KGHSH and CDR2 LQKENI. CDR3: CASSQLEGGNTEAFF. The DNA for the CDR3 is TGTGCCAGCTCCCAATTAGAAGGGGGGAACACTGAAGCTTTCTTT. Looking up the rest from reference TRBV18 and TRBJ1-1 gives the full variable domain: NAGVMQNPRHLVRRRGQEARLRCSPMKGHSHVYWYRQLPEEGLKFMVYLQKENIIDESGMPKERFSAEFPKEGPSILRIQQVVRGDSAAYFCASSQLEGGNTEAFFGQGTRLTVV.

The gene calls are TRBV29-1 and TRBJ1-1; D possibly corresponds to TRBD1 (6 bases). The CDR3 runs 13 residues. Between the trimmed V and J ends, which lost 4 bases and 4 bases, there was a span of 13 bases. Germline V gene lookup returns CDR1 SQVTM and CDR2 ANQGSEA. CDR3 DNA: TGCAGCGTTGCAGGGGCGCGGAGCACTGAAGCTTTCTTT. Translation: CSVAGARSTEAFF.

This clone appeared a single time. This rearrangement joins TRBV19 to TRBJ2-1, with 8 positions matching TRBD2. In germline, CDR1 is LNHDA, CDR2 SQIVND (reference sequence). This CDR3 is 12 amino acids long. The V and J ends lost 6 bases and 8 bases, in that order; junction bases with no gene match: 3. CDR3 amino acids: CASRAGGHEQFF. The CDR3 DNA sequence: TGTGCCAGTAGGGCGGGGGGCCATGAGCAGTTCTTC. The full variable domain, in which reference TRBV19 and TRBJ2-1 provide the parts outside the CDR3, is DGGITQSPKYLFRKEGQNVTLSCEQNLNHDAMYWYRQDPGQGLRLIYYSQIVNDFQKGDIAEGYSVSREKKESFPLTVTSAQKNPTAFYLCASRAGGHEQFFGPGTRLTVL.

The rearrangement links TRBV9 to TRBJ1-4; weak D call: TRBD1 (6 bases). This CDR3 has 15 residues. Germline CDR1 is SGDLS and CDR2 is YYNGEE. Deletions cut 3 bases from V and 8 bases from J, with 17 bases between. CDR3 sequence: CASSAATGRGEKLFF. CDR3 in DNA: TGTGCCAGCAGCGCCGCCACAGGGAGGGGGGAAAAACTGTTTTTT.

This rearrangement joins TRBV11-2 to TRBJ1-2; D may be TRBD1 (5 bases). V was cut by 2 bases and J by 2 bases, with 12 bases left in between. CDR1 and CDR2 (germline): SGHAT, FQNNGV. This CDR3 spans 15 amino acids. The CDR3 region is CASSLPGRENYGYTF. CDR3 sequence (DNA): TGTGCCAGCAGCTTACCCGGCAGGGAGAACTATGGCTACACCTTC.

The chain employs TRBV2 and TRBJ2-3, with D maybe TRBD2 (5 bases). This CDR3 region has 15 residues. The germline gives CDR1 SNHLY, CDR2 FYNNEI. Trimming stripped 7 bases from V and 6 bases from J, with 20 bases between. The CDR3 sequence: CASTEDGRLGDTQYF. Here the CDR3 DNA reads TGTGCCAGCACGGAGGATGGGCGGCTGGGGGATACGCAGTATTTT. The variable domain in full, with the rest retrieved from reference TRBV2 and TRBJ2-3, is EPEVTQTPSHQVTQMGQEVILRCVPISNHLYFYWYRQILGQKVEFLVSFYNNEISEKSEIFDDQFSVERPDGSNFTLKIRSTKLEDSAMYFCASTEDGRLGDTQYFGPGTRLTVL.

V is TRBV11-1 and J is TRBJ2-3, with D unresolved. Trimming removed 0 bases from V and 2 bases from J, with 9 bases in between. CDR1 SGHAT and CDR2 FQDESV come from the germline V gene (reference sequence). The CDR3 is 15 residues long. The CDR3 region has the DNA TGTGCCAGCAGCTTAGCGGGCGCCCACACAGATACGCAGTATTTT. It is translated as CASSLAGAHTDTQYF.

V and J are TRBV28 and TRBJ1-6, with D possibly being TRBD1 (6 bases). Germline V CDR1 and CDR2: MDHEN, SYDVKM. The CDR3 consists of 17 residues. The V end was cut by 8 bases, the J end by 4 bases, with 21 bases between. The CDR3 region has the DNA TGTGCCAGCCTCCGGGCGGTCGGGGGCGCATATAATTCACCCCTCCACTTT. Protein product: CASLRAVGGAYNSPLHF.

The chain employs TRBV12-3 or TRBV12-4 and TRBJ1-1, with a tentative D call TRBD1 (5 bases). The CDR3 is 13 amino acids. Between the trimmed V and J ends, which lost 5 bases and 4 bases, there was a span of 11 bases. In nucleotides, the CDR3 is TGTGCCAGCAGTCGTAGTGGGGGCACTGAAGCTTTCTTT. The encoded protein is CASSRSGGTEAFF.